Listed below are T cell receptor beta chains from one sample, sequenced in a study of shared clonotypes between healthy human individuals. Profiled with immunoSEQ multiplex PCR; TCRdb holds only in-frame clones, not every one. This table holds 2.3 million or so clones, more than 85% found once. The material sequenced was naive CD4+ T cells from PBMCs. All receptors come from a man younger than 35 in good health. Some clones in this sample may be carry-over from other donors' samples. Each CDR3 is given with its conserved first and last residue.

j_call v_call cdr3_aa
TRBJ2-7 TRBV2 CASSGPYEQYF
TRBJ1-3 TRBV28 CASSDQVNTIYF
TRBJ2-5 TRBV9 CASSPRTSGEETQYF
TRBJ2-3 TRBV1 CTSSQDGTRFSTDTQYF
TRBJ1-2 TRBV7-2 CASSSSRDSAYGYTF
TRBJ2-5 TRBV28 CASSYRIWDRDGETQYF
TRBJ2-1 TRBV25-1 CASSPPWGGDEQFF
TRBJ2-7 TRBV5-1 CASSPRGGGPSLEQYF
TRBJ2-2 TRBV5-1 CASSRASGSTGELFF
TRBJ1-1 TRBV6-5 CASRRDRGGGEAFF
TRBJ1-3 TRBV30 CAWSGPGATGNTIYF
TRBJ2-2 TRBV7-6 CASGPGGTGELFF
TRBJ2-1 TRBV6-4 CASSARVDFYNEQFF
TRBJ1-1 TRBV7-9 CASSPGSVTEAFF